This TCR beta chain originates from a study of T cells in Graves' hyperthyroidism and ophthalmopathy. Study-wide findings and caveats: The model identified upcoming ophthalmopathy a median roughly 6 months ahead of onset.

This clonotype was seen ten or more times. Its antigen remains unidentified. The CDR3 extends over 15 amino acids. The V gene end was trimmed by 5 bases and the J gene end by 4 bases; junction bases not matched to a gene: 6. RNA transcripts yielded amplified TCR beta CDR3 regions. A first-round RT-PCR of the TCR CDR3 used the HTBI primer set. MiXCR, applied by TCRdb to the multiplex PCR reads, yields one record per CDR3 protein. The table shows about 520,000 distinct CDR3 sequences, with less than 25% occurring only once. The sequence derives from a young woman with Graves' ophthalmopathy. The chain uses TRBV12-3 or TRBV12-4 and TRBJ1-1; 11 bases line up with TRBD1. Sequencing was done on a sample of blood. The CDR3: CASSPGDRGFTEAFF. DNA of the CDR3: TGTGCCAGCAGTCCCGGGGACAGGGGGTTCACTGAAGCTTTCTTT.